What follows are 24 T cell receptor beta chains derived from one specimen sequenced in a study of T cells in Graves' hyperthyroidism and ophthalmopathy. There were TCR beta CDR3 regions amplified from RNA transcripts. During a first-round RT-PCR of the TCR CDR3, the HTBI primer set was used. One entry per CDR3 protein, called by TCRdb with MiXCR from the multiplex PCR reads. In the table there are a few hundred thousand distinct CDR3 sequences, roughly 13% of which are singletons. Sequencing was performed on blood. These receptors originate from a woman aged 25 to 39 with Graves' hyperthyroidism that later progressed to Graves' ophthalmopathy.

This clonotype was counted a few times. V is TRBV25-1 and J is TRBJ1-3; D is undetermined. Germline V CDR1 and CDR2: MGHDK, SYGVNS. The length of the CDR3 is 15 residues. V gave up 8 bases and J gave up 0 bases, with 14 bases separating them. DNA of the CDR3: TGTGCCAGCGAACCCCGGAGCTACTCTGGAAACACCATATATTTT. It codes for CASEPRSYSGNTIYF.

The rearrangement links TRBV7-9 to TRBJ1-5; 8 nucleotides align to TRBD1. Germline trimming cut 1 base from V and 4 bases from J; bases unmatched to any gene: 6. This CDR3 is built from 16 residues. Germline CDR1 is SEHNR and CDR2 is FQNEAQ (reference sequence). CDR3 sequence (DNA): TGTGCCAGCAGCTTAGGGACAGGGAAGGGAAATCAGCCCCAGCATTTT. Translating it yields CASSLGTGKGNQPQHF.

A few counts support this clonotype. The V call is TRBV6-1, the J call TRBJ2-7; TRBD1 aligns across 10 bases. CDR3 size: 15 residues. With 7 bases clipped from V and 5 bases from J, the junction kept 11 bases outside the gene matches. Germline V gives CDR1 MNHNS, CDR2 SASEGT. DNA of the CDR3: TGTGCCAGCAATATCGGACAGGGGGGTTCAGACGAGCAGTACTTC. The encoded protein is CASNIGQGGSDEQYF.

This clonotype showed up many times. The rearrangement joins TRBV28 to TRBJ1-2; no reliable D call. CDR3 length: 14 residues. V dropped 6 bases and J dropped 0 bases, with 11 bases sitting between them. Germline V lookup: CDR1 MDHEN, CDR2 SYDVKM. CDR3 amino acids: CASSPPGSNYGYTF. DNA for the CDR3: TGTGCCAGCAGCCCCCCCGGATCTAACTATGGCTACACCTTC.

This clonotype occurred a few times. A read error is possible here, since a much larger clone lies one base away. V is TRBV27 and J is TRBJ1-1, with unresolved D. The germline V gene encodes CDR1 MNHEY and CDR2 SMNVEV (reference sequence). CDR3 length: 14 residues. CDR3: CAGSPITVNTEAFF. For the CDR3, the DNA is TGTGCCGGCAGTCCGATTACAGTGAACACTGAAGCTTTCTTT.

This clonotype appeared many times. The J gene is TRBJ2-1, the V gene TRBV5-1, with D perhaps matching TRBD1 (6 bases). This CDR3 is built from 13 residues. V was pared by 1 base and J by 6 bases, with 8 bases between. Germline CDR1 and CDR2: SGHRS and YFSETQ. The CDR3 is CASSLLGGNEQFF. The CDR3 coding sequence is TGCGCCAGCAGCTTGTTAGGGGGCAATGAGCAGTTCTTC.

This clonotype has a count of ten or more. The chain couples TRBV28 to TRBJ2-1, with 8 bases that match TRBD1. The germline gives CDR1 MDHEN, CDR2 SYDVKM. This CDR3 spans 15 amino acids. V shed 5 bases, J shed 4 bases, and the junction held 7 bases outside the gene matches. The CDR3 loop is CASSGPGQVYNEQFF. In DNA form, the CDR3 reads TGTGCCAGCAGTGGGCCGGGACAGGTGTACAATGAGCAGTTCTTC.

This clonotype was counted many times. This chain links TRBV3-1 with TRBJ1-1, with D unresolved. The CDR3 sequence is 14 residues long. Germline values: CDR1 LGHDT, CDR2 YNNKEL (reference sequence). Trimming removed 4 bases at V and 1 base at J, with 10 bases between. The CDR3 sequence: CASSPREGNTEAFF. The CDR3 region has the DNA TGTGCCAGCAGCCCGCGTGAGGGGAACACTGAAGCTTTCTTT. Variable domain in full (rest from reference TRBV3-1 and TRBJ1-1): DTAVSQTPKYLVTQMGNDKSIKCEQNLGHDTMYWYKQDSKKFLKIMFSYNNKELIINETVPNRFSPKSPDKAHLNLHINSLELGDSAVYFCASSPREGNTEAFFGQGTRLTVV.

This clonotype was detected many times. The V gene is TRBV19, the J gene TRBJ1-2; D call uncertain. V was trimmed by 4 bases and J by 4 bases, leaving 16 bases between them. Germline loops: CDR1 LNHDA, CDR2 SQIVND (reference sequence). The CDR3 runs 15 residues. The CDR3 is CASSSDTINSYGYTF. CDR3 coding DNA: TGTGCCAGTAGTAGCGATACTATTAACTCCTATGGCTACACCTTC. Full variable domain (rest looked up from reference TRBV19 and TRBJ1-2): DGGITQSPKYLFRKEGQNVTLSCEQNLNHDAMYWYRQDPGQGLRLIYYSQIVNDFQKGDIAEGYSVSREKKESFPLTVTSAQKNPTAFYLCASSSDTINSYGYTFGSGTRLTVV.

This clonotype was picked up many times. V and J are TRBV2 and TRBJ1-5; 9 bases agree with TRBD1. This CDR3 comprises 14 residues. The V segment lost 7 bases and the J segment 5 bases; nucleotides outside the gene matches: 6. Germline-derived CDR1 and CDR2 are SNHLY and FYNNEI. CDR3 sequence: CASTAGQGYQPQHF. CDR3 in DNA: TGTGCCAGCACGGCGGGACAGGGATATCAGCCCCAGCATTTT.

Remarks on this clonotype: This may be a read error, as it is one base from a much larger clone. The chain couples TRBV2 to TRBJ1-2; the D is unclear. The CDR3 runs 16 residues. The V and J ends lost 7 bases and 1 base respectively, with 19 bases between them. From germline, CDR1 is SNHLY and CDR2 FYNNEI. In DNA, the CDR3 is TGTGCCAGCACTCGGGTCAGCTTATTAAGTAACTATGGCTACACCTTC. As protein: CASTRVSLLSNYGYTF.

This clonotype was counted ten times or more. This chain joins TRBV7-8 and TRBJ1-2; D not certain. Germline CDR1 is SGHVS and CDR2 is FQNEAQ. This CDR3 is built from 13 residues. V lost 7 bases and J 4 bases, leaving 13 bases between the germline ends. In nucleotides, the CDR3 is TGTGCCAGCATCGACCTCCGGTCCTATGGCTACACCTTC. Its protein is CASIDLRSYGYTF.

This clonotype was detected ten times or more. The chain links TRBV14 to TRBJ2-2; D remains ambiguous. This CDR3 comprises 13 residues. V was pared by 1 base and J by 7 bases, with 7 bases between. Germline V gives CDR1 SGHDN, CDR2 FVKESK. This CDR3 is CASSQVGHGELFF. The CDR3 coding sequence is TGTGCCAGCAGCCAAGTAGGGCACGGGGAGCTGTTTTTT.

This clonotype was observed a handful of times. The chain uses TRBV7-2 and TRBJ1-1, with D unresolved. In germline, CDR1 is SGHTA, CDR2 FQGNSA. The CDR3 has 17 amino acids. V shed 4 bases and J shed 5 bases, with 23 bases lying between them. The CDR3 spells CASSYNQIPRFGTEAFF. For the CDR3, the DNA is TGTGCCAGCAGCTACAATCAGATTCCCCGCTTTGGGACTGAAGCTTTCTTT.

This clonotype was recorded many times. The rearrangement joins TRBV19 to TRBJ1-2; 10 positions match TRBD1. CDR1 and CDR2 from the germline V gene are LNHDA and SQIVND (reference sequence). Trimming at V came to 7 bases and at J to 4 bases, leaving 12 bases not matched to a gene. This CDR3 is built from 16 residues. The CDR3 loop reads CASTPGQTGGSYGYTF. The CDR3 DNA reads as TGTGCCAGTACCCCGGGTCAGACAGGGGGCAGCTATGGCTACACCTTC.

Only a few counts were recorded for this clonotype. This CDR3 reads CASSPLPGQGGPETQYF. CDR3 nucleotide sequence: TGTGCCAGCAGCCCTCTTCCGGGACAGGGGGGGCCGGAGACCCAGTACTTC. The chain links TRBV3-1 to TRBJ2-5; 11 nucleotides align to TRBD1. The germline gives CDR1 LGHDT, CDR2 YNNKEL (reference sequence). V lost 4 bases, J lost 5 bases, and 12 bases stayed unmatched. The CDR3 contains 17 residues.

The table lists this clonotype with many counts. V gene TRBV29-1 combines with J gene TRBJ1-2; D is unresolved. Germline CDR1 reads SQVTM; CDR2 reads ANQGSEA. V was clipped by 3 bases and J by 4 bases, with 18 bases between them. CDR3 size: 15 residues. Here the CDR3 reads CSVDRSSQLSYGYTF. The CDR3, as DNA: TGCAGCGTTGACCGAAGCAGCCAGCTTAGCTATGGCTACACCTTC.

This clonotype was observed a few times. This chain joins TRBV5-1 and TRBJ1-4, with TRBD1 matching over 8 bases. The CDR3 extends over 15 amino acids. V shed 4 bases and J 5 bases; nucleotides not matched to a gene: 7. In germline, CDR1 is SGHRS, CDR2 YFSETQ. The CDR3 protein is CASSGGRDRNEKLFF. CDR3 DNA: TGCGCCAGCAGCGGAGGCCGGGACAGGAATGAAAAACTGTTTTTT. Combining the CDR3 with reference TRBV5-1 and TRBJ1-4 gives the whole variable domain KAGVTQTPRYLIKTRGQQVTLSCSPISGHRSVSWYQQTPGQGLQFLFEYFSETQRNKGNFPGRFSGRQFSNSRSEMNVSTLELGDSALYLCASSGGRDRNEKLFFGSGTQLSVL.

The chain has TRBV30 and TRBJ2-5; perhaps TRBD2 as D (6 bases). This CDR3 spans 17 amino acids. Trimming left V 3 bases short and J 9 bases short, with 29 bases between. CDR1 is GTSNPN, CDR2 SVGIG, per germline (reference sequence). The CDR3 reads CAWSPRWAGSSPSAQYF. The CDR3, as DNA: TGTGCCTGGAGCCCCCGGTGGGCGGGATCCAGCCCATCGGCCCAGTACTTC. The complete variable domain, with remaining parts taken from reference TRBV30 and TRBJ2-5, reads SQTIHQWPATLVQPVGSPLSLECTVEGTSNPNLYWYRQAAGRGLQLLFYSVGIGQISSEVPQNLSASRPQDRQFILSSKKLLLSDSGFYLCAWSPRWAGSSPSAQYFGPGTRLLVL.

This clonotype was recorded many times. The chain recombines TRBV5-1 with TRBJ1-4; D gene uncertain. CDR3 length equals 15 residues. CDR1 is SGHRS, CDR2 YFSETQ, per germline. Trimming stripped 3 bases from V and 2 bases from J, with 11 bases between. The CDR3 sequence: CASSWDGTTNEKLFF. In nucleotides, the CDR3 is TGCGCCAGCAGCTGGGATGGTACGACTAATGAAAAACTGTTTTTT.

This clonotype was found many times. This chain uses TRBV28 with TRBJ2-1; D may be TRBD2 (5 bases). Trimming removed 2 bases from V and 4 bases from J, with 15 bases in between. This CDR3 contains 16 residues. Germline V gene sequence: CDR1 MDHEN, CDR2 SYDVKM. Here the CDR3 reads CASSLEGLDQYNEQFF. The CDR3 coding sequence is TGTGCCAGCAGTTTAGAGGGCTTGGACCAGTACAATGAGCAGTTCTTC. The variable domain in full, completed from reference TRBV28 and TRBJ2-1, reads DVKVTQSSRYLVKRTGEKVFLECVQDMDHENMFWYRQDPGLGLRLIYFSYDVKMKEKGDIPEGYSVSREKKERFSLILESASTNQTSMYLCASSLEGLDQYNEQFFGPGTRLTVL.

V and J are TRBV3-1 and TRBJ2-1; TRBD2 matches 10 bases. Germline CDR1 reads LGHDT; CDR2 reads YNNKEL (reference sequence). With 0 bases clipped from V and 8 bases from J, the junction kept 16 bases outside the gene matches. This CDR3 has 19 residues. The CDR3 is CASSQEGKWQREGRDEQFF. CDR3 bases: TGTGCCAGCAGCCAAGAAGGTAAATGGCAGCGGGAGGGCCGCGATGAGCAGTTCTTC.

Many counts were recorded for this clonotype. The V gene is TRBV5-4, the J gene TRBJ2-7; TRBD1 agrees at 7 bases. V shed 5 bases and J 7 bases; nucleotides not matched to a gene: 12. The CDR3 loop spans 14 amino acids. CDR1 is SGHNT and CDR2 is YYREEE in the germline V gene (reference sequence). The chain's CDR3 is CASSSQGTVGEQYF. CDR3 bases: TGTGCCAGCAGTTCACAGGGGACCGTCGGGGAGCAGTACTTC.

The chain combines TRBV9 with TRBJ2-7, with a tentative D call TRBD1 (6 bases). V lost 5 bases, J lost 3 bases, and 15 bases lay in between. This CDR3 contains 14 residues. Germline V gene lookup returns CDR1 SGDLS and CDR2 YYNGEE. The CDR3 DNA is TGTGCCAGCAGTCCCCTGGGCAGGGGCTACGAGCAGTACTTC. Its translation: CASSPLGRGYEQYF.